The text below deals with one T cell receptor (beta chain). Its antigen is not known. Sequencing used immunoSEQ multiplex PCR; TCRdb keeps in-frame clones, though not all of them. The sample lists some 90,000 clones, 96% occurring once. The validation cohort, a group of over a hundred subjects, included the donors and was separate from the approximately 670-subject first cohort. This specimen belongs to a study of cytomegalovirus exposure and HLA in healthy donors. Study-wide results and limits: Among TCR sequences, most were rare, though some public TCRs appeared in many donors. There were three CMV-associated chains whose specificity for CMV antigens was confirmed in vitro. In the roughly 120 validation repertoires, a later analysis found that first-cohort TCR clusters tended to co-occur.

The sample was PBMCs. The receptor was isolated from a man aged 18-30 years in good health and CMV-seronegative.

Here the CDR3 reads CASRLVDGYTF. In DNA, the CDR3 is TGTGCAAGTCGCTTAGTAGATGGCTACACCTTC. This chain links TRBV12-2 with TRBJ1-2. TRBV12-2 is designated a pseudogene. There are 11 residues in the CDR3.